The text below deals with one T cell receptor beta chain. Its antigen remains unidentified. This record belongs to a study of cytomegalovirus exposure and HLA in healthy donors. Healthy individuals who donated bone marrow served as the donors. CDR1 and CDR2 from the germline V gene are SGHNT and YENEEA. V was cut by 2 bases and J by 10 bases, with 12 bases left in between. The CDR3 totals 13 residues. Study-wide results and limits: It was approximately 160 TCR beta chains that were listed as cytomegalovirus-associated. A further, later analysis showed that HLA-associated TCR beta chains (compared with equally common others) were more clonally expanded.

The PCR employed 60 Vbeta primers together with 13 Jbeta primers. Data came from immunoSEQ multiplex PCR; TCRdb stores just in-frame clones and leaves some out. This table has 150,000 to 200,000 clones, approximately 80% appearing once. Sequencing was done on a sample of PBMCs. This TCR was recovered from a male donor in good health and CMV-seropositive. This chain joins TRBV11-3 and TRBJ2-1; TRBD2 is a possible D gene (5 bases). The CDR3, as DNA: TGTGCCAGCAGCTTACCCACGCCGGGGGAGCAGTTCTTC. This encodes CASSLPTPGEQFF.